This T cell receptor (beta chain) is from a study of control samples from healthy donors and cancer patients. There are 13 residues in the CDR3. Germline CDR1 reads MNHEY; CDR2 reads SMNVEV (reference sequence). The V end lost 3 bases, the J end lost 11 bases, and 13 bases lay between the germline ends. Repertoires were generated with immunoSEQ multiplex PCR, while TCRdb's copy carries only in-frame clones and drops some. The table shows about 120,000 clones, with around 90% occurring only once. The sequenced material came from blood. The clonotype comes from a man in his fifties or sixties in good health. The chain joins TRBV27 to TRBJ2-2; D ambiguous. The DNA for the CDR3 is TGTGCCAGCAGTTTCGGCCTCCTCGGAGAGCTGTTTTTT. Its translation is CASSFGLLGELFF.